This T cell receptor (beta chain) was documented in a study of CD8 T cells in Susac syndrome. Random hexamers were used to reverse transcribe the RNA input (about 0.5 to 1 ug). Amplification of TCR beta CDR3 across 54 Vbeta and 13 Jbeta was performed with immunoSEQ multiplex PCR. MiXCR, run by TCRdb on the immunoSEQ multiplex PCR reads, gives a single entry per CDR3 protein. Seen here are 40,000 to 55,000 distinct CDR3 sequences, 80% to 95% observed once, and the top ten hold approximately 0.41%. This clonotype is a singleton in its sample. This CDR3 contains 17 residues. Trimming removed 0 bases at V and 3 bases at J, with 18 bases between. The germline CDR1 and CDR2 sequences are LGHNA and YSLEER.

This clonotype originated in a human donor in good health. J is TRBJ2-7 and V is TRBV4-3; D gene ambiguous. Sequenced input: CD8+ T cells from PBMCs. DNA for the CDR3: TGCGCCAGCAGCCAAGATCTTAGGACGACGAGAAACTACGAGCAGTACTTC. Translated, it gives CASSQDLRTTRNYEQYF.